This T cell receptor (beta chain) was obtained from a study of Ad26.COV2.S vaccination and SARS-CoV-2 variants. The CDR3 length is 15 residues. Germline lookup yields CDR1 SEHNR and CDR2 FQNEAQ (reference sequence). The V gene end was trimmed by 5 bases and the J gene end by 6 bases; junction bases not matched to a gene: 11. Clones were sequenced by immunoSEQ multiplex PCR, and TCRdb holds only the in-frame ones, with some missing. Of roughly 700,000 clones in the sample, more than 70% are singletons; the top ten hold roughly 1.5%. About this clone itself: Its antigen is as yet unknown.

Described treatment: roughly 19 received Ad26.COV2.S at low or high dose, single or two shots; roughly 5 received placebo; per-sample allocation not given. After the first vaccine or placebo injection, samples were drawn on day 63. Study-wide findings and caveats: Analytic work on TCR breadth and depth might have understated the full extent of total T cell responses. Vaccinated individuals (as opposed to placebo recipients) had higher spike-specific TCR breadth.

The TCR sequence derives from a person between 18 and 65 years old who received the Ad26.COV2.S COVID-19 vaccine or a placebo. The V call is TRBV7-9, the J call TRBJ2-3; 7 bases align to TRBD2. Specimen: peripheral blood, collected in a trial of Ad26.COV2.S vaccine versus placebo. CDR3 bases: TGTGCCAGCAGCCAAACGGCGGGGGTCGCGGATACGCAGTATTTT. The encoded protein is CASSQTAGVADTQYF.